This is a list of T cell receptor beta chains from one sample in a study of blood T cell repertoires in COVID-19. TCRdb's table, derived via immunoSEQ multiplex PCR, lists solely in-frame clones and lacks some. This table has about 59,000 clones, 65% to 85% appearing once. The specimen was peripheral blood. These receptors originate from a man in his 60s with acute or convalescent COVID-19. Each CDR3 is given with its conserved first and last residue. The D gene is left open where the match is weak.

V gene: TRBV12-5; J gene: TRBJ2-1; CDR3 length: 13; D gene: -; CDR3 protein: CASGSPGFREQFF; CDR3 DNA: TGTGCTAGTGGTTCACCGGGGTTTCGTGAGCAGTTCTTC
V gene: TRBV7-8; J gene: TRBJ2-1; CDR3 length: 14; D gene: TRBD2; CDR3 protein: CASSLVQGGHEQFF; CDR3 DNA: TGTGCCAGCAGCTTAGTTCAGGGAGGGCATGAGCAGTTCTTC
V gene: TRBV9; J gene: TRBJ2-2; CDR3 length: 13; D gene: -; CDR3 protein: CASSVGEAGELFF; CDR3 DNA: TGTGCCAGCAGCGTAGGGGAGGCCGGGGAGCTGTTTTTT
V gene: TRBV5-1; J gene: TRBJ2-1; CDR3 length: 15; D gene: TRBD1; CDR3 protein: CASTSGTGGFNEQFF; CDR3 DNA: TGCGCCAGCACCTCCGGGACAGGGGGCTTCAATGAGCAGTTCTTC
V gene: TRBV6-5; J gene: TRBJ1-4; CDR3 length: 14; D gene: -; CDR3 protein: CASSYDPTGEKLFF; CDR3 DNA: TGTGCCAGCAGTTACGACCCTACGGGTGAAAAACTGTTTTTT
V gene: TRBV5-1; J gene: TRBJ2-7; CDR3 length: 13; D gene: -; CDR3 protein: CASSTRGAYEQYF; CDR3 DNA: TGCGCCAGCAGCACCAGGGGGGCTTACGAGCAGTACTTC
V gene: TRBV5-1; J gene: TRBJ2-5; CDR3 length: 15; D gene: TRBD2; CDR3 protein: CASSFRPGREETQYF; CDR3 DNA: TGCGCCAGCAGCTTTCGGCCAGGGAGGGAAGAGACCCAGTACTTC
V gene: TRBV5-1; J gene: TRBJ1-3; CDR3 length: 16; D gene: -; CDR3 protein: CASSLAGPVAGNTIYF; CDR3 DNA: TGCGCCAGCAGCTTGGCAGGCCCGGTTGCTGGAAACACCATATATTTT
V gene: TRBV3-1/TRBV3-2; J gene: TRBJ1-1; CDR3 length: 14; D gene: -; CDR3 protein: CASSPGRGNTEAFF; CDR3 DNA: TGTGCCAGCAGCCCTGGGAGGGGGAACACTGAAGCTTTCTTT
V gene: TRBV5-1; J gene: TRBJ2-5; CDR3 length: 15; D gene: -; CDR3 protein: CASSLGSTDQETQYF; CDR3 DNA: TGCGCCAGCAGCTTGGGTAGTACGGACCAAGAGACCCAGTACTTC
V gene: TRBV11-2; J gene: TRBJ2-3; CDR3 length: 14; D gene: -; CDR3 protein: CASSRGWATDTQYF; CDR3 DNA: TGTGCCAGCAGCCGGGGGTGGGCGACAGATACGCAGTATTTT